Listed below are T cell receptor beta chains from one sample, sequenced in a study of T-cell memory formation after mild COVID-19. Each CDR3 protein gets one entry after TCRdb re-called the 5' RACE reads with MiXCR. The sample records 150,000 to 200,000 distinct CDR3 sequences, around a third being singletons. Sample: PBMCs or a T cell subset sorted from them (not recorded which). These receptors were obtained from an adult woman who had mild COVID-19 (a few samples of this study predate the infection). Cell type and time point are not known. The CDR3 runs from the conserved cysteine through the conserved F or W. The order of the fields is V gene, clone size, J gene, D gene, CDR3 protein, CDR3 DNA. The D gene is left open where the match is weak. Rows may omit the clone size; those that give it use once, few, many or a size class.

TRBV7-9	-	TRBJ2-7	TRBD2	CASSSLAGVTPYEQYF	TGTGCCAGCAGCTCCTTAGCGGGAGTCACTCCCTACGAGCAGTACTTC
TRBV7-9	-	TRBJ2-7	-	CASSLGGTSGREQYF	TGTGCCAGCAGCTTAGGGGGAACAAGCGGGCGAGAGCAGTACTTC
TRBV7-9	-	TRBJ2-1	-	CASSPDNYNEQFF	TGTGCCAGCAGCCCAGACAACTACAATGAGCAGTTCTTC
TRBV12-3/TRBV12-4	-	TRBJ1-2	-	CASSTGQNYGYTF	TGTGCCAGCAGTACTGGACAGAACTATGGCTACACCTTC
TRBV5-1	few	TRBJ2-5	-	CASSLALVGPETQYF	TGCGCCAGCAGCTTGGCTCTAGTGGGCCCAGAGACCCAGTACTTC
TRBV12-3/TRBV12-4	few	TRBJ2-1	TRBD2	CASSLRTSEYNEQFF	TGTGCCAGCAGTTTGAGGACTAGCGAGTACAATGAGCAGTTCTTC
TRBV15	-	TRBJ2-7	-	CATSRSLGYEQYF	TGTGCCACCAGCAGATCATTGGGCTACGAGCAGTACTTC
TRBV20-1	-	TRBJ2-1	TRBD1	CSVINRQGSYNEQFF	TGCAGTGTAATCAACCGACAGGGTTCCTACAATGAGCAGTTCTTC
TRBV5-1	-	TRBJ1-5	-	CASSTGDGNQPQHF	TGCGCCAGCAGCACCGGAGATGGCAATCAGCCCCAGCATTTT
TRBV7-3	few	TRBJ2-5	-	CASSLLGASQETQYF	TGTGCCAGCAGCTTATTGGGAGCTAGTCAAGAGACCCAGTACTTC
TRBV9	few	TRBJ2-1	TRBD1	CASSVSAGGARYEQFF	TGTGCCAGCAGCGTGAGTGCAGGGGGCGCCAGGTATGAGCAGTTCTTC
TRBV7-2	few	TRBJ2-7	TRBD2	CASSFGLAVSYEQYF	TGTGCCAGCAGCTTTGGTCTAGCGGTATCCTACGAGCAGTACTTC
TRBV6-5	-	TRBJ2-5	TRBD2	CASSSDAASGGPQYF	TGTGCCAGCAGCTCCGATGCGGCTAGCGGGGGGCCCCAGTACTTC
TRBV9	once	TRBJ2-1	TRBD2	CASSVDPGLAGAYNEQFF	TGTGCCAGCAGCGTAGACCCCGGACTAGCGGGGGCCTACAATGAGCAGTTCTTC
TRBV5-1	-	TRBJ1-2	-	CASSSLGDGYTF	TGCGCCAGCAGCTCTCTGGGGGATGGCTACACCTTC
TRBV24-1	many	TRBJ2-3	-	CAPGTYTDTQYF	TGTGCCCCCGGGACGTACACAGATACGCAGTATTTT
TRBV7-3	-	TRBJ2-2	-	CASSLGSLGTGELFF	TGTGCCAGCAGCTTGGGCTCGCTTGGTACCGGGGAGCTGTTTTTT
TRBV4-1	few	TRBJ1-2	-	CASSQLRLPLGETYGYTF	TGCGCCAGCAGCCAACTACGTCTACCGTTAGGGGAGACCTATGGCTACACCTTC
TRBV7-8	-	TRBJ2-1	TRBD2	CASSLRRGREGEQFF	TGTGCCAGCAGCCTACGGAGGGGTAGGGAGGGTGAGCAGTTCTTC
TRBV12-3/TRBV12-4	few	TRBJ2-2	TRBD1	CASSLQGGSAGELFF	TGTGCCAGCAGCCTACAGGGGGGAAGCGCCGGGGAGCTGTTTTTT
TRBV24-1	-	TRBJ2-6	TRBD1	CATSDSGQGNTGANVLTF	TGTGCCACCAGTGATTCTGGACAGGGAAATACTGGGGCCAACGTCCTGACTTTC
TRBV7-9	few	TRBJ2-2	-	CASSPSRSTGELFF	TGTGCCAGCAGCCCCAGCCGGAGCACCGGGGAGCTGTTTTTT
TRBV6-5	-	TRBJ2-1	-	CASSPVLASHNEQFF	TGTGCCAGCAGCCCCGTGTTAGCGAGCCACAATGAGCAGTTCTTC
TRBV5-1	-	TRBJ2-1	-	CASSLWRTNNEQFF	TGCGCCAGCAGCTTGTGGCGGACCAACAATGAGCAGTTCTTC
TRBV12-3/TRBV12-4	-	TRBJ2-7	-	CASSLVGGPSYEQYF	TGTGCCAGCAGTTTAGTCGGGGGACCGAGCTACGAGCAGTACTTC
TRBV10-3	-	TRBJ2-7	TRBD2	CAISESTSGGAKYEQYF	TGTGCCATCAGTGAATCCACTAGCGGGGGGGCGAAATACGAGCAGTACTTC
TRBV2	-	TRBJ2-2	-	CASSGVVVGTGELFF	TGTGCCAGCAGTGGGGTGGTAGTTGGTACCGGGGAGCTGTTTTTT
TRBV11-2	-	TRBJ1-2	TRBD1	CASSLTPGGVNYGYTF	TGTGCCAGCAGCTTAACTCCAGGGGGCGTCAACTATGGCTACACCTTC
TRBV3-1	few	TRBJ1-1	-	CASSQVRRAEAFF	TGTGCCAGCAGCCAAGTCCGGCGGGCCGAAGCTTTCTTT
TRBV12-3/TRBV12-4	once	TRBJ2-5	-	CASSLGGQGKVGTQYF	TGTGCCAGCAGCCTTGGAGGGCAGGGGAAGGTGGGGACCCAGTACTTC
TRBV20-1	-	TRBJ2-7	TRBD2	CSARSRLAGAEPLNF	TGCAGTGCTAGATCGAGACTAGCGGGGGCCGAGCCATTGAACTTC
TRBV5-5	few	TRBJ2-1	-	CASRPRDSGNYNEQFF	TGTGCCAGCCGCCCGAGGGATAGCGGAAATTACAATGAGCAGTTCTTC
TRBV24-1	-	TRBJ2-3	TRBD1	CATSGTGTQDTQYF	TGTGCCACCAGTGGGACAGGCACCCAAGATACGCAGTATTTT
TRBV7-9	-	TRBJ1-2	-	CASSPTLRDGYTF	TGTGCCAGCAGCCCAACCCTCCGAGATGGCTACACCTTC